This T cell receptor beta chain was recovered during a study of blood T cells in healthy people across ages. Study background: Per two T cells, about one barcoded beta molecule was captured through template switching. Findings and limits, study-wide: Unsorted PBMCs blocked a conclusive comparison of naive and antigen-experienced cells. Getting older went along with TCR beta diversity per million T cells dropping roughly linearly.

There are many counts of this clonotype. Its cognate antigen is unknown. With a J-beta primer mix and a sample-barcoded 5' primer, a second PCR ran about 7 to 11 cycles. TCRdb recomputed calls from the 5' RACE reads with MiXCR, one row per CDR3 protein. The sample has around 1,700,000 distinct CDR3 sequences, under 30% seen once. Germline V gives CDR1 DFQATT, CDR2 SNEGSKA (reference sequence). This CDR3 is built from 11 residues. The TCR was taken from a woman aged 30 to 39 in good health. Material: blood. This chain links TRBV20-1 with TRBJ1-1; D is unclear. DNA of the CDR3: TGCAGCGCCCGACTGAACACTGAAGCTTTCTTT. Its protein is CSARLNTEAFF.